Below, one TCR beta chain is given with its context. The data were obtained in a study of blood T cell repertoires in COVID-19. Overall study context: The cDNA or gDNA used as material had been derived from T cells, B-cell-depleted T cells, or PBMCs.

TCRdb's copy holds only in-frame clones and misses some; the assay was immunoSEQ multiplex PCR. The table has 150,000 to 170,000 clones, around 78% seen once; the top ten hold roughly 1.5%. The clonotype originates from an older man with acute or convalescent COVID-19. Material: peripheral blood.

The chain's CDR3 is CATSGWGVIQPQHF. CDR3 DNA: TGTGCCACCAGCGGTTGGGGGGTGATTCAGCCCCAGCATTTT. The chain is built from TRBV15 and TRBJ1-5; weak D call: TRBD1 (5 bases). The germline V and J ends were trimmed by 5 bases and 6 bases, with 14 bases remaining between them. The CDR3 is 14 residues long. Germline CDR1 is LNHNV and CDR2 is YYDKDF (reference sequence).